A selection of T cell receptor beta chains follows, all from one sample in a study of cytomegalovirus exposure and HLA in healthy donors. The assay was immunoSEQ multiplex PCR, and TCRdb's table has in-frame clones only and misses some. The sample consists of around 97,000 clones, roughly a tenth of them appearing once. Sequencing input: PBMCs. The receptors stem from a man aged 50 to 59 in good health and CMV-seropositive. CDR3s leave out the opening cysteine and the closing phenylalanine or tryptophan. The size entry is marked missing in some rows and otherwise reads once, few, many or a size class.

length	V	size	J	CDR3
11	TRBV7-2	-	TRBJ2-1	ASSPGQGHEQF
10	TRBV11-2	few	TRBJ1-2	ASSLADYGYT
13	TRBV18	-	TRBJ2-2	ASSPGLVLTGELF
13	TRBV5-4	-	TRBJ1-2	ASSLGMGANYGYT
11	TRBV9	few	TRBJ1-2	ASNTGGDYGYT
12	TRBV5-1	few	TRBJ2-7	ASSPGQVNYEQY
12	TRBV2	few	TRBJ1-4	ASSADRGNEKLF
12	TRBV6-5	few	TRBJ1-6	ASSAETGDSPLH
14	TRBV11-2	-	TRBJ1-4	ASSFSYGQANEKLF
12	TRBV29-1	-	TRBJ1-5	SVGTGTARQPQH
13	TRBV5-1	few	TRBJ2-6	ASSFGGTGANVLT
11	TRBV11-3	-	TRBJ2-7	ASSYEVSHEQY
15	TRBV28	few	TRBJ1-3	ASSLSHPRASGNTIY
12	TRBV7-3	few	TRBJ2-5	ASSLSVEVETQY
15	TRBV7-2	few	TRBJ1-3	ASSFGSGVGSGNTIY
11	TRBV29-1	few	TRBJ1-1	SAGTGKAPEAF
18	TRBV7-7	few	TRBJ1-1	ASSLVGNLVSRQGRPEAF
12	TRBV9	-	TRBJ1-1	ASSVGRGNTEAF
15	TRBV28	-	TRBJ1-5	ASSFILLTDSNQPQH
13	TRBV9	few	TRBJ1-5	ASSAGTGRVQPQH
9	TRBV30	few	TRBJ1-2	AWRGRGGYT
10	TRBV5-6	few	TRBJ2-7	ASSLGSGEQY
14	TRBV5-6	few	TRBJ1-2	ASSFGGVDRGNGYT
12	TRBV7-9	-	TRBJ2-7	ASTSWDSSYEQY
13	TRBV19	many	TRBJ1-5	ASSSGQGYNQPQH